A single sample gave rise to the 21 T cell receptor beta chains below, sequenced in a study of blood T cell repertoires in COVID-19. Method: immunoSEQ multiplex PCR; TCRdb's copy keeps in-frame clones and lacks some. The top ten clones hold 1% of a sample with 300,000 to 400,000 clones, 80% to 90% of them seen once. Material: PBMCs or T cells enriched from blood (not recorded which). These receptors were obtained from a man aged 18 to 29 who had recovered from COVID-19.

The chain has TRBV7-2 and TRBJ1-1; D gene uncertain. CDR3 length: 16 residues. Trimming removed 1 base at V and 4 bases at J, with 16 bases between. CDR1 is SGHTA and CDR2 is FQGNSA in the germline V gene. The CDR3 DNA reads TGTGCCAGCAGCTTAGGCGGCAGATCGGGGAGCACTGAAGCTTTCTTT. It specifies CASSLGGRSGSTEAFF.

The rearrangement joins TRBV6-5 to TRBJ2-7, with 8 bases aligning to TRBD1. The V segment lost 6 bases and the J segment 3 bases; nucleotides outside the gene matches: 7. The CDR3 consists of 14 residues. Germline V gives CDR1 MNHEY, CDR2 SVGAGI. The CDR3 nucleotides read TGTGCCAGCAGCTCCGACAGGGGTAACTACGAGCAGTACTTC. Its protein is CASSSDRGNYEQYF.

The chain joins TRBV11-2 to TRBJ2-1, with a possible D match to TRBD1 (5 bases). The ends were cut back, 3 bases at V and 1 base at J, with 10 bases in the middle. The CDR3 is 15 residues long. Germline V lookup: CDR1 SGHAT, CDR2 FQNNGV. CDR3 region: CASSFGRGSYNEQFF. CDR3 DNA: TGTGCCAGCAGCTTCGGAAGGGGTTCCTACAATGAGCAGTTCTTC.

CDR3 nucleotide sequence: TGTGCCAGCAGCTTAGTATTAACAGATACGCAGTATTTT. It specifies CASSLVLTDTQYF. This chain links TRBV7-9 with TRBJ2-3; no reliable D call. V lost 1 base and J 3 bases, leaving 5 bases between the germline ends. CDR1 and CDR2 from the germline V gene are SEHNR and FQNEAQ (reference sequence). The CDR3 has 13 residues.

This clone was recorded only once. The chain recombines TRBV3-1 (or the pseudogene TRBV3-2) with TRBJ1-2; TRBD1 is a possible D gene (5 bases). Trimming stripped 4 bases from V and 7 bases from J, with 16 bases between. The CDR3 is 14 amino acids. Germline CDR1 and CDR2: LGHDT and YNNKEL (reference sequence). The CDR3 here is CASSPHGGAGGYTF. The CDR3 coding sequence is TGTGCCAGCAGCCCCCACGGGGGAGCGGGTGGCTACACCTTC.

This chain links TRBV10-3 with TRBJ2-5; the match to TRBD1 covers 11 bases. The ends lost 6 bases at V and 4 bases at J; junction bases unmatched: 4. This CDR3 has 14 amino acids. Germline CDR1 is ENHRY and CDR2 is SYGVKD. In DNA form, the CDR3 reads TGTGCCATCAGCGGACAGGGGGCTCGAGAGACCCAGTACTTC. As protein: CAISGQGARETQYF.

J is TRBJ1-4 and V is TRBV30, with 12 bases identical to TRBD1. Germline loops: CDR1 GTSNPN, CDR2 SVGIG (reference sequence). The junction had 6 bases not matched to a gene; V was cut back by 2 bases and J by 8 bases. The CDR3 is made up of 15 amino acids. The CDR3 DNA reads TGTGCCTGGAGTCCGGGACAGGGGGCGCAAGAAAAACTGTTTTTT. Protein sequence: CAWSPGQGAQEKLFF.

The chain joins TRBV25-1 to TRBJ2-7; D call uncertain. This CDR3 comprises 11 residues. Per germline, CDR1 MGHDK and CDR2 SYGVNS. V dropped 2 bases and J dropped 9 bases, with 8 bases sitting between them. DNA of the CDR3: TGTGCCAGCAGTGAAGGCGGCTTGCAGTACTTC. Translation: CASSEGGLQYF.

The rearrangement joins TRBV7-9 to TRBJ1-5; D remains unclear. The V and J ends lost 1 base and 6 bases respectively, with 13 bases between them. Per germline, CDR1 SEHNR and CDR2 FQNEAQ (reference sequence). The CDR3 extends over 15 amino acids. The DNA of the CDR3 is TGTGCCAGCAGCTTAGGCGCCGGGGAGGGTCAGCCCCAGCATTTT. Encoded protein: CASSLGAGEGQPQHF.

The chain couples TRBV28 to TRBJ1-5; TRBD1 matches 10 bases. Germline assignment: CDR1 MDHEN and CDR2 SYDVKM. This CDR3 is 16 amino acids long. Losses at the gene ends were 6 bases for V and 6 bases for J; bases not matched to a gene: 11. The CDR3 DNA is TGTGCCAGCAGAAGGGACAGGGGTAGTGTCCGTCAGCCCCAGCATTTT. Translating gives CASRRDRGSVRQPQHF.

The V gene is TRBV12-3 or TRBV12-4, the J gene TRBJ1-1; TRBD1 matches at 7 bases. J was trimmed by 6 bases and V by 3 bases; bases with no gene match: 4. CDR3 length equals 13 residues. The DNA for the CDR3 is TGTGCCAGCAGTTTTAGCCAGGGGGCTGAAGCTTTCTTT. Protein: CASSFSQGAEAFF.

This clone appeared a single time. The rearrangement joins TRBV19 to TRBJ1-4; D unresolved. The ends were cut back, 5 bases at V and 2 bases at J, with 9 bases in the middle. The CDR3 is 14 residues long. From germline, CDR1 is LNHDA and CDR2 SQIVND (reference sequence). This chain's CDR3 is CASSLQATNEKLFF. DNA for the CDR3: TGTGCCAGTAGTTTGCAGGCCACTAATGAAAAACTGTTTTTT. Drawing the rest from reference TRBV19 and TRBJ1-4, the complete variable domain is DGGITQSPKYLFRKEGQNVTLSCEQNLNHDAMYWYRQDPGQGLRLIYYSQIVNDFQKGDIAEGYSVSREKKESFPLTVTSAQKNPTAFYLCASSLQATNEKLFFGSGTQLSVL.

As regards this clone: Distinct nucleotide sequences in the sample also encode this CDR3. This chain links TRBV18 with TRBJ1-1; D perhaps matches TRBD1 (5 bases). There are 12 residues in the CDR3. The germline gives CDR1 KGHSH, CDR2 LQKENI. V lost 3 bases, J lost 5 bases, and 7 bases lay in between. The CDR3 sequence: CASSPSGTEAFF. CDR3 sequence (DNA): TGTGCCAGCTCACCTTCAGGGACTGAAGCTTTCTTT.

V and J are TRBV13 and TRBJ1-1, with a tentative D call TRBD1 (6 bases). CDR1 is PRHDT, CDR2 FYEKMQ, per germline (reference sequence). The CDR3 has 14 amino acids. V was shortened by 0 bases and J by 4 bases, with 9 bases between the two germline ends. The CDR3 DNA is TGTGCCAGCAGCTTAGGGCAGGGGAGCACTGAAGCTTTCTTT. Protein product: CASSLGQGSTEAFF. Complete variable domain (other parts from reference TRBV13 and TRBJ1-1): AAGVIQSPRHLIKEKRETATLKCYPIPRHDTVYWYQQGPGQDPQFLISFYEKMQSDKGSIPDRFSAQQFSDYHSELNMSSLELGDSALYFCASSLGQGSTEAFFGQGTRLTVV.

The gene calls are TRBV18 and TRBJ1-4, with D possibly being TRBD1 (5 bases). The V gene lost 2 bases and the J gene lost 5 bases, with 15 bases spanning the gap. Germline CDR1 KGHSH, CDR2 LQKENI. The CDR3 covers 16 residues. The CDR3 bases are TGTGCCAGCTCACCATCATCGGCGGGACTGAATGAAAAACTGTTTTTT. Translated: CASSPSSAGLNEKLFF.

V gene TRBV10-3 combines with J gene TRBJ2-7; 10 nucleotides agree with TRBD2. V was clipped by 2 bases and J by 9 bases; unmatched bases: 4. Germline V gene data show CDR1 as ENHRY and CDR2 as SYGVKD. CDR3 length: 13 residues. CDR3 DNA: TGTGCCATCAGTGAGGGACTAGCGGTAGGGCAGTACTTC. Its protein is CAISEGLAVGQYF.

CDR3 in amino acids: CASSIAPPNINSPLHF. The DNA of the CDR3 is TGTGCCAGTAGTATAGCGCCCCCGAACATAAATTCACCCCTCCACTTT. The chain is built from TRBV19 and TRBJ1-6, with D unresolved. Trimming shortened V by 1 base and J by 7 bases, and 14 bases separated the two germline ends. The CDR3 contains 16 residues. The germline V gene encodes CDR1 LNHDA and CDR2 SQIVND (reference sequence).

V is TRBV7-9 and J is TRBJ2-5, with D tentatively TRBD1 (7 bases). Germline V CDR1 and CDR2: SEHNR, FQNEAQ (reference sequence). Trimming took off 8 bases at V and 5 bases at J, with 21 bases between the two ends. This CDR3 contains 15 residues. The DNA for the CDR3 is TGTGCCAGCTCCGATGGGACAGCTCGGGGGGAGACCCAGTACTTC. Translation gives CASSDGTARGETQYF.

The chain carries TRBV3-1 (or the pseudogene TRBV3-2) and TRBJ1-5, with 8 bases fitting TRBD1. Germline V gene sequence: CDR1 LGHDT, CDR2 YNNKEL (reference sequence). The junction had 10 bases not matched to a gene; V was cut back by 5 bases and J by 16 bases. The CDR3 runs to 12 residues. The CDR3 DNA reads TGTGCCAGCAGCACTCGGACAGGGCAAAGACATTTT. Its protein product is CASSTRTGQRHF.

J is TRBJ1-3 and V is TRBV12-5; possibly TRBD1 for D (5 bases). Germline CDR1 reads LGHNT; CDR2 reads FRNRAP. V lost 5 bases, J lost 6 bases, and 11 bases lay in between. The CDR3 consists of 13 residues. The CDR3 DNA follows: TGTGCTAGTGGTCAGGGTATTGAAAACACCATATATTTT. Translation gives CASGQGIENTIYF.

The V and J genes are TRBV24-1 and TRBJ2-7, with TRBD1 matching 7 bases. CDR1 is KGHDR, CDR2 SFDVKD, per germline. After removal of 2 bases from V and 3 bases from J, the junction contained 12 bases not matched to a gene. The CDR3 loop spans 17 amino acids. The CDR3 spells CATSDSPGQRILYEQYF. CDR3 in DNA: TGTGCCACCAGTGATTCACCGGGACAGCGGATCCTCTACGAGCAGTACTTC.